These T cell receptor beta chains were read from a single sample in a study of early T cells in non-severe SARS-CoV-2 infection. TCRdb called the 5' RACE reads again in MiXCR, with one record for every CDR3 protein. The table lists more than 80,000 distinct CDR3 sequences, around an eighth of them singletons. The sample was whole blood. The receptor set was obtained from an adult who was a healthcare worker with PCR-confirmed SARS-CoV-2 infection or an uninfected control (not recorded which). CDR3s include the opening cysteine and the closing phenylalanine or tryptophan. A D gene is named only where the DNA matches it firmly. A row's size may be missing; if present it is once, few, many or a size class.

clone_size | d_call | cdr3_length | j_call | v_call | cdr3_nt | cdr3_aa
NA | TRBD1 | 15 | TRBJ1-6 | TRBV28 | TGTGCCAGCAGTATGACAGGGGGCAAGAATTCACCCCTCCACTTT | CASSMTGGKNSPLHF
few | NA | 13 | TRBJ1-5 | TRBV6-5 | TGTGCCAGCAGTTACGGCAGTGGGCAGCCCCAGCATTTT | CASSYGSGQPQHF
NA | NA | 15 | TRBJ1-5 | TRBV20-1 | TGCAGTGCCGAGAACAGGCTCGGGGGCAATCAGCCCCAGCATTTT | CSAENRLGGNQPQHF
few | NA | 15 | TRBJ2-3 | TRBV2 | TGTGCCATTCCTGGGCCCCTCGCCCCTACAGATACGCAGTATTTT | CAIPGPLAPTDTQYF
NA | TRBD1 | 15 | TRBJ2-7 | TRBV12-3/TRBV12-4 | TGTGCCAGCAGTTTATCGTACAGGGGGACCGGCGAGCAGTACTTC | CASSLSYRGTGEQYF
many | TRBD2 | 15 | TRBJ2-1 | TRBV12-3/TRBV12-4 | TGTGCCAGCTTACCCGGGACTAGCGGGAGCAATGAGCAGTTCTTC | CASLPGTSGSNEQFF
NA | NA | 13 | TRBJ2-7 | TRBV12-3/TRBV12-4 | TGTGCCAGCAGTTTAGAACGGCCTTCTGAGCAGTACTTC | CASSLERPSEQYF
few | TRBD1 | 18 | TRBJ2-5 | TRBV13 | TGTGCCAGCAGCTCGAGGGACCCAGTAAGACAGGGGAAGCAGACCCAGTACTTC | CASSSRDPVRQGKQTQYF
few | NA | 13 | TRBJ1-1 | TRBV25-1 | TGTGCCAGCAGTGAACGGCAAGACACTGAAGCTTTCTTT | CASSERQDTEAFF
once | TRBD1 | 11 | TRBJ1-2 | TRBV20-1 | TGCAGTGCTTATACAGGGGTAGGCTACACCTTC | CSAYTGVGYTF
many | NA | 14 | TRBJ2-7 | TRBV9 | TGTGCCAGCAGCGGTCCTGAGGGGAGTTACGAGCAGTACTTC | CASSGPEGSYEQYF
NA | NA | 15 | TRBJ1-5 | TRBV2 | TGTGCCAGCAGTGAAGTACAGGGCAGGGGAGGGCCCCAGCATTTT | CASSEVQGRGGPQHF
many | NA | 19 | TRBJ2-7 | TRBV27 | TGTGCCAGCAGTTTATCCGTCTCAAGACTCCTAGCACGTTCCTACGAGCAGTACTTC | CASSLSVSRLLARSYEQYF
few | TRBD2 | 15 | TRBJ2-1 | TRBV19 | TGTGCCAGTAGTATGGATCGGGAGGGTGGCAATGAGCAGTTCTTC | CASSMDREGGNEQFF
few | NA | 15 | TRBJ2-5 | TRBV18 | TGTGCCAGCTCACCAGGACCCCAACCGAGGGAGACCCAGTACTTC | CASSPGPQPRETQYF
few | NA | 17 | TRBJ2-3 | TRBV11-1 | TGTGCCAGCAGTTCGACCATCCGGACAGCGAGGACAGATACGCAGTATTTT | CASSSTIRTARTDTQYF
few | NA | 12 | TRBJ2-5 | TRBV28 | TGTGCCACCCAAATCCTACAAGAGACCCAGTACTTC | CATQILQETQYF
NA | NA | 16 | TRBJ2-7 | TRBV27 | TGTGCCAGCAGTTTAAACGTTTGGGGGACGCTTAGCGAGCAGTACTTC | CASSLNVWGTLSEQYF
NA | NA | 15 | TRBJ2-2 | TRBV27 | TGTGCCAGCAGTTTAAGTGACAGATTCACCGGGGAGCTGTTTTTT | CASSLSDRFTGELFF
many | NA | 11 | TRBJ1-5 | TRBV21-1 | TGTGCCAGCAGGGGAGTCCAGCCCCAGCATTTT | CASRGVQPQHF
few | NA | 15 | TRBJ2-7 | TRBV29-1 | TGCAGCGTTGAAGATCCGGGGACGGCAAGCTACGAGCAGTACTTC | CSVEDPGTASYEQYF
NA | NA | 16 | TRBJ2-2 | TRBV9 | TGTGCCAGCAGCATCCGGGACGGCGCGAACACCGGGGAGCTGTTTTTT | CASSIRDGANTGELFF
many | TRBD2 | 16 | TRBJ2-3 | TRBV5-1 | TGCGCCAGCAGCTTTAGGACTAGCGGTAACACAGATACGCAGTATTTT | CASSFRTSGNTDTQYF
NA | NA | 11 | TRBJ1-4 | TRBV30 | TGTGCCTGGAGTATTAGGGAAAAACTGTTTTTT | CAWSIREKLFF
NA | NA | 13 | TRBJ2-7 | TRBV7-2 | TGTGCCAGCAGCCACCTGGACTACTACGAGCAGTACTTC | CASSHLDYYEQYF
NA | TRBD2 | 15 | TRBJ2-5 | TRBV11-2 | TGTGCCAGCAGCTTAACCGGACTAGCGGCGGAGACCCAGTACTTC | CASSLTGLAAETQYF
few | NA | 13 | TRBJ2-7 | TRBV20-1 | TGCAGTGCTAGAGATACGGGCAGGGACGAGCAGTACTTC | CSARDTGRDEQYF
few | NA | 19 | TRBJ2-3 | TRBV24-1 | TGTGCCACCAGGATATCTGCAGCGATGGGGCCGGGACCGCTCGATACGCAGTATTTT | CATRISAAMGPGPLDTQYF
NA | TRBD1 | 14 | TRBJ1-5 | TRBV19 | TGTGCCAGTAGTATCCGGGACAGTAATCAGCCCCAGCATTTT | CASSIRDSNQPQHF
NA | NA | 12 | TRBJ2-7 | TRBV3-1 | TGTGCCAGCAGCCAAGAAGGCTACGAGCAGTACTTC | CASSQEGYEQYF
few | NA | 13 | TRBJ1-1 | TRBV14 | TGTGCCAGCAGCCACCTGGGGTACGTTGAAGCTTTCTTT | CASSHLGYVEAFF
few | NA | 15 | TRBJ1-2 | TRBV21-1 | TGTGCCAGCAGCAAATTTAGGCGAGGGAACTATGGCTACACCTTC | CASSKFRRGNYGYTF
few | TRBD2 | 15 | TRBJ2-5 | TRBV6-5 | TGTGCCAGCAGTTACGACCGGACTAGCGCTGAGACCCAGTACTTC | CASSYDRTSAETQYF
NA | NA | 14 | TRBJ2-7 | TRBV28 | TGTGCCAGCAACCCGGGACGGACCCTACGAGGGCAGTACTTC | CASNPGRTLRGQYF
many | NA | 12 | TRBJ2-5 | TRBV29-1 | TGCAGCGTTCGGACCGACCAAGAGACCCAGTACTTC | CSVRTDQETQYF
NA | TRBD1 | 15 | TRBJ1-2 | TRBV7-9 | TGTGCCAGCAGCCCCCGGGGGAGGACAGGGGATGGCTACACCTTC | CASSPRGRTGDGYTF
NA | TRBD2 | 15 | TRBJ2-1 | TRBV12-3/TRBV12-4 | TGTGCCAGCAGCGTGACTAGCGGTCCTGCCGTTGAGCAGTTCTTC | CASSVTSGPAVEQFF
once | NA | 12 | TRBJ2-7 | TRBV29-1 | TGCAGCGTTGACCACTGGACCGGGGAGCAGTACTTC | CSVDHWTGEQYF
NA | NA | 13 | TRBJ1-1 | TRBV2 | TGTGCCAGCAAGACCGACAGGAACACTGAAGCTTTCTTT | CASKTDRNTEAFF
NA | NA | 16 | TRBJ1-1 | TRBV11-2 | TGTGCCAGCAGCTTAGCTCTCGGGGGCGGGACCACTGAAGCTTTCTTT | CASSLALGGGTTEAFF
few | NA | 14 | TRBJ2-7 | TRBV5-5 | TGTGCCAGCAGCTTCGCCCAGGGGATCTACGAGCAGTACTTC | CASSFAQGIYEQYF
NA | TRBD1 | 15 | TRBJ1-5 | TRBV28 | TGTGCCAGCAGTTTCCGGACAGGGGAAAATCAGCCCCAGCATTTT | CASSFRTGENQPQHF
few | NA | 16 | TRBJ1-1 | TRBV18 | TGTGCCAGCTCACAGGGGGGAACCGGGGGCAATACTGAAGCTTTCTTT | CASSQGGTGGNTEAFF
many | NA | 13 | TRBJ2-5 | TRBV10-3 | TGTGCCATCGGGGGGCTAGCGGAAGAGACCCAGTACTTC | CAIGGLAEETQYF
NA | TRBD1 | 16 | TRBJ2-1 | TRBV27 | TGTGCCAGCAGTTTAAAACGAGACAGGGGGTGGAATGAGCAGTTCTTC | CASSLKRDRGWNEQFF
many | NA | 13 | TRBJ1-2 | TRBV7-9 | TGTGCCAGCAGCTTAGTCGACAGAGATGGCTACACCTTC | CASSLVDRDGYTF
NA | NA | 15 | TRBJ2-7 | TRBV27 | TGTGCCAGCAGTTTATCTGTTGGCCAATACTACGAGCAGTACTTC | CASSLSVGQYYEQYF
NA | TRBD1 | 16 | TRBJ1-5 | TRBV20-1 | TGCAGTGCCCCGTCCGGGACAGGGAGTAGCAATCAGCCCCAGCATTTT | CSAPSGTGSSNQPQHF
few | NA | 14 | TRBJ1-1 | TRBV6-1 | TGTGCCAGCAGTGTTGGAGGAGAGAACACTGAAGCTTTCTTT | CASSVGGENTEAFF
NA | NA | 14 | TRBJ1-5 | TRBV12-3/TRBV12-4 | TGTGCCAGCAGTTTAGTGCAGGGTAGACAGCCCCAGCATTTT | CASSLVQGRQPQHF
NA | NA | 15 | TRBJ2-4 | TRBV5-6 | TGTGCCAGCAGCTTGGATTGGGGGGCAGGAAACATTCAGTACTTC | CASSLDWGAGNIQYF
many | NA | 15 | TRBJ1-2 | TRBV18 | TGTGCCAGCTCACCACCGGAGTCCAGGGTCTATGGCTACACCTTC | CASSPPESRVYGYTF
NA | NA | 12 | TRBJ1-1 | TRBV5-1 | TGCGCCAGCCGACGGGGGGCCACTGAAGCTTTCTTT | CASRRGATEAFF
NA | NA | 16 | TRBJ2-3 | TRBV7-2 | TGTGCCAGCAGCTTAGGCCGGGACTTTCGCACAGATACGCAGTATTTT | CASSLGRDFRTDTQYF
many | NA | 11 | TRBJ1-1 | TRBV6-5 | TGTGCCAGCAGTTATTGGGGGGAAGCTTTCTTT | CASSYWGEAFF
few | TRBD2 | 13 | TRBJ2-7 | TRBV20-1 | TGCAGTGCTAGAGCTAGCGGGGGCGACGAGCAGTACTTC | CSARASGGDEQYF
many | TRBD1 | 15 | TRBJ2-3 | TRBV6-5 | TGTGCCAGCAGTTACAATGGACAGGGGACAGATACGCAGTATTTT | CASSYNGQGTDTQYF